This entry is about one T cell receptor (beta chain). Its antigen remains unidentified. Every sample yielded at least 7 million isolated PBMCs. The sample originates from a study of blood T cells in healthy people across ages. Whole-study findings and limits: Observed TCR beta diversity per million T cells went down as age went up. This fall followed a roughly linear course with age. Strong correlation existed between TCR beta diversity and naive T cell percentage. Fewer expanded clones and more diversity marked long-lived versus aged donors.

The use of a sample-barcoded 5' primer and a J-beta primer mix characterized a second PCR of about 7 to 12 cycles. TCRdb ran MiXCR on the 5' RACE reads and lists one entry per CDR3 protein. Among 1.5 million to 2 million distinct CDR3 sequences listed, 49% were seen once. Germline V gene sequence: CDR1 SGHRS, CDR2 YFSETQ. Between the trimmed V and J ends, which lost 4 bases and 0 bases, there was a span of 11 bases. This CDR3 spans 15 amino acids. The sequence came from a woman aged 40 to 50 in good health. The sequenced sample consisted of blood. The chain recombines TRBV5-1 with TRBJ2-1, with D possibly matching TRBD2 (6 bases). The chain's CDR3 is CASSPGLRSYNEQFF. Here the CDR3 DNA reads TGCGCCAGCAGCCCGGGACTTCGCTCCTACAATGAGCAGTTCTTC.